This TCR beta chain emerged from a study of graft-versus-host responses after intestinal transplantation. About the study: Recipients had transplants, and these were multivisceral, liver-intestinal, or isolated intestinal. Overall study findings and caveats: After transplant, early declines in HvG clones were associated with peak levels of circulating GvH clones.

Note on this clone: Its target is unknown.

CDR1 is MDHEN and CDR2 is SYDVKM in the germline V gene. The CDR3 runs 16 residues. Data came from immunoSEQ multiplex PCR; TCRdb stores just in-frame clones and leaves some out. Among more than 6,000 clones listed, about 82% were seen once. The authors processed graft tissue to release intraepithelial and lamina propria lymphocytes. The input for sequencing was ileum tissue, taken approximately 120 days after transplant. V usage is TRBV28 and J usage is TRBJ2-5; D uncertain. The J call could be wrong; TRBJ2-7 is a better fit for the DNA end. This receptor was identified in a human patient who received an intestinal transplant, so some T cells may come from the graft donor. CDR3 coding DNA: TGTGCCAGCAGTTCCCCGGCCGGTGCCCTCTCCTACGAGCAGTACTTC. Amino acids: CASSSPAGALSYEQYF.